This T cell receptor (beta chain) was identified during a study of response to subunit inactivated influenza vaccine. Study findings and constraints: Each seasonal influenza vaccination recruits few new T cells, the authors suggested.

MiXCR was run by TCRdb on the RT-PCR reads, yielding one entry per CDR3 protein. The sample holds hundreds of thousands of distinct CDR3 sequences, around 25% seen once. With regard to this clonotype: The target antigen is unknown.

Sequencing used CD4+ T cells sorted from PBMCs, obtained 5 to 6 days after vaccination. The sequence came from a man aged 45-65 years who received an inactivated influenza vaccine.

CDR3 coding DNA: TGTGCCAGCCAGACAGCGTTGCATGCCTACGAGCAGTACTTC. Its translation is CASQTALHAYEQYF. The V and J genes are TRBV6-2 or TRBV6-3 and TRBJ2-7; tentative D call: TRBD1 (5 bases). Trimming took 8 bases from V and 2 from J, leaving 16 bases between them. Germline assignment: CDR1 MNHEY and CDR2 SVGEGT. This CDR3 is built from 14 residues.